Presented here are 22 T cell receptor beta chains from one specimen sequenced in a study of cytomegalovirus exposure and HLA in healthy donors. PCR used 60 Vbeta primers and 13 Jbeta primers. Produced via immunoSEQ multiplex PCR; TCRdb's table is partial and in-frame only. The table shows 110,000 to 150,000 clones, with around 72% occurring only once. Sequencing was performed on PBMCs. The receptors here all came from a man younger than 35 in good health and CMV-seropositive.

The rearrangement uses TRBV18 and TRBJ1-5; tentative D call: TRBD1 (6 bases). The CDR3 is made up of 14 amino acids. The V end was cut by 4 bases, the J end by 6 bases, with 13 bases between. Per the germline V gene, CDR1 is KGHSH and CDR2 is LQKENI. The CDR3 DNA reads TGTGCCAGCTCACTGGCGGGGGGCGGTCAGCCCCAGCATTTT. Its protein is CASSLAGGGQPQHF. Full variable domain (outside the CDR3, taken from reference TRBV18 and TRBJ1-5): NAGVMQNPRHLVRRRGQEARLRCSPMKGHSHVYWYRQLPEEGLKFMVYLQKENIIDESGMPKERFSAEFPKEGPSILRIQQVVRGDSAAYFCASSLAGGGQPQHFGDGTRLSIL.

J is TRBJ2-1 and V is TRBV7-3, with D perhaps TRBD2 (6 bases). The CDR3 runs 14 residues. Germline loops: CDR1 SGHTA, CDR2 FQGTGA. Trimming took 4 bases from V and 10 from J, leaving 17 bases between them. Written as DNA, the CDR3 is TGTGCCAGCAGCTCGGGACTTTTTTTGGCAGAGCAGTTCTTC. It codes for CASSSGLFLAEQFF.

The genes are TRBV10-3 and TRBJ2-3, with D perhaps matching TRBD1 (5 bases). The CDR3 has 11 amino acids. Trimming shortened V by 6 bases and J by 5 bases, and 6 bases separated the two germline ends. Germline lookup yields CDR1 ENHRY and CDR2 SYGVKD. The CDR3 protein is CAISTGDTQYF. In DNA, the CDR3 is TGTGCCATCAGCACAGGAGATACGCAGTATTTT.

The rearrangement joins TRBV7-2 to TRBJ2-5; TRBD2 matches 8 bases. The junction had 10 bases not matched to a gene; V was cut back by 4 bases and J by 3 bases. In germline, CDR1 is SGHTA, CDR2 FQGNSA. The CDR3 contains 16 residues. CDR3 protein: CASSWGITGGKETQYF. Written as DNA, the CDR3 is TGTGCCAGCAGCTGGGGGATAACGGGAGGGAAAGAGACCCAGTACTTC.

This clone was seen only a few times. The chain links TRBV7-8 to TRBJ2-7, with TRBD1 identical over 10 bases. Germline V gives CDR1 SGHVS, CDR2 FQNEAQ. V shed 5 bases and J 2 bases; nucleotides not matched to a gene: 9. The CDR3 has 16 amino acids. DNA for the CDR3: TGTGCCAGCAGCACAATCGGGACAGGGGTTGCCTACGAGCAGTACTTC. Encoded protein: CASSTIGTGVAYEQYF.

The chain links TRBV25-1 to TRBJ1-1, with 9 bases that match TRBD1. The CDR3 contains 14 residues. Per the germline V gene, CDR1 is MGHDK and CDR2 is SYGVNS. Trimming at V came to 6 bases and at J to 5 bases, leaving 7 bases not matched to a gene. The DNA for the CDR3 is TGTGCCAGCAGGGAGACAGGGGGGGTTACTGAAGCTTTCTTT. Translation: CASRETGGVTEAFF.

The chain links TRBV7-2 to TRBJ2-1; TRBD2 agrees at 9 bases. V shed 5 bases, J shed 7 bases, and the junction held 6 bases outside the gene matches. Looked up from germline, CDR1 is SGHTA and CDR2 is FQGNSA. The CDR3 totals 14 residues. The DNA of the CDR3 is TGTGCCAGCAGCAGTAGCGGGAGTTGGAATGAGCAGTTCTTC. It is translated as CASSSSGSWNEQFF.

The rearrangement joins TRBV15 to TRBJ2-1; weak D call: TRBD2 (5 bases). Germline V gives CDR1 LNHNV, CDR2 YYDKDF (reference sequence). The V gene lost 3 bases and the J gene lost 9 bases, with 12 bases spanning the gap. The CDR3 runs 13 residues. CDR3 bases: TGTGCCACCAGCAGGACGGAGGAGGTTGAGCAGTTCTTC. Amino acid sequence: CATSRTEEVEQFF. Variable domain in full (rest from reference TRBV15 and TRBJ2-1): DAMVIQNPRYQVTQFGKPVTLSCSQTLNHNVMYWYQQKSSQAPKLLFHYYDKDFNNEADTPDNFQSRRPNTSFCFLDIRSPGLGDTAMYLCATSRTEEVEQFFGPGTRLTVL.

The chain combines TRBV21-1 with TRBJ2-5; no DNA check was done on the table's D call, TRBD1. TRBV21-1 is an annotated pseudogene. The CDR3 covers 13 residues. This CDR3 is CASRWTAEETQYF. The CDR3 DNA is TGTGCCAGCAGATGGACAGCCGAAGAGACCCAGTACTTC.

The chain carries TRBV7-2 and TRBJ2-7, with 7 bases aligning to TRBD2. Germline CDR1 is SGHTA and CDR2 is FQGNSA. CDR3 size: 18 residues. The trim removed 1 base at V and 1 base at J, leaving 13 bases unmatched. The CDR3: CASSLGLGGRSNSYEQYF. The CDR3 DNA sequence: TGTGCCAGCAGCTTAGGATTGGGAGGGCGTTCTAATTCCTACGAGCAGTACTTC.

The CDR3 DNA is TGTGCCAGCAGCCGGGGGACAGGATCTTACAATTCACCCCTCCACTTT. Translated, it gives CASSRGTGSYNSPLHF. The V gene is TRBV5-6, the J gene TRBJ1-6, with 8 bases lining up with TRBD1. The junction had 10 bases not matched to a gene; V was cut back by 4 bases and J by 7 bases. The CDR3 runs 16 residues. Germline-derived CDR1 and CDR2 are SGHDT and YYEEEE.

The chain uses TRBV11-2 and TRBJ2-7, with D unresolved. From germline, CDR1 is SGHAT and CDR2 FQNNGV. This CDR3 has 13 residues. V gave up 5 bases and J gave up 7 bases, with 15 bases separating them. DNA of the CDR3: TGTGCCAGCAGCCTAACGTCTCCAAGAGAGCAGTACTTC. Translation gives CASSLTSPREQYF.

The J gene is TRBJ1-2, the V gene TRBV6-5; TRBD1 might be the D (5 bases). Trimming stripped 6 bases from V and 7 bases from J, with 12 bases between. Germline V gene data show CDR1 as MNHEY and CDR2 as SVGAGI. CDR3 length equals 12 residues. The CDR3 is CASSRTGGGYTF. CDR3 DNA sequence: TGTGCCAGCAGCCGGACCGGGGGTGGCTACACCTTC.

A single count supports this clone. The chain combines TRBV19 with TRBJ1-1; 10 bases are shared with TRBD1. The V and J ends lost 8 bases and 0 bases, in that order; junction bases with no gene match: 9. This CDR3 has 16 residues. Germline V lookup: CDR1 LNHDA, CDR2 SQIVND (reference sequence). CDR3 sequence: CASGDRQGAMNTEAFF. The CDR3 nucleotides read TGTGCCAGTGGGGACCGACAGGGGGCGATGAACACTGAAGCTTTCTTT.

The chain carries TRBV5-1 and TRBJ2-5, with a possible D match to TRBD2 (5 bases). The V gene lost 0 bases and the J gene lost 0 bases, with 9 bases spanning the gap. The CDR3 length is 15 residues. CDR1 is SGHRS, CDR2 YFSETQ, per germline. In DNA form, the CDR3 reads TGCGCCAGCAGCTTGGTCCCGGGATACCAAGAGACCCAGTACTTC. It is translated as CASSLVPGYQETQYF. Based on the CDR3 plus reference TRBV5-1 and TRBJ2-5, the full variable domain is KAGVTQTPRYLIKTRGQQVTLSCSPISGHRSVSWYQQTPGQGLQFLFEYFSETQRNKGNFPGRFSGRQFSNSRSEMNVSTLELGDSALYLCASSLVPGYQETQYFGPGTRLLVL.

J is TRBJ2-1 and V is TRBV5-1; D is unclear. This CDR3 is built from 16 residues. Trimming left V 1 base short and J 7 bases short, with 18 bases between. The germline CDR1 and CDR2 sequences are SGHRS and YFSETQ. CDR3 nucleotides: TGCGCCAGCAGCTTGCATGTGGGCACACACACTAATGAGCAGTTCTTC. This gives the protein CASSLHVGTHTNEQFF.

The V call is TRBV13, the J call TRBJ1-6; D remains ambiguous. This CDR3 has 15 residues. Trimming removed 1 base at V and 4 bases at J, with 8 bases between. Germline V gene sequence: CDR1 PRHDT, CDR2 FYEKMQ (reference sequence). CDR3 sequence: CASSLVQAYNSPLHF. For the CDR3, the DNA is TGTGCCAGCAGCTTAGTCCAGGCTTATAATTCACCCCTCCACTTT.

V gene TRBV5-6 combines with J gene TRBJ2-7, with 13 bases identical to TRBD2. CDR1 and CDR2 (germline): SGHDT, YYEEEE. The V segment lost 0 bases and the J segment 5 bases; nucleotides outside the gene matches: 2. CDR3 length equals 15 residues. The CDR3 here is CASSLGTSGRDEQYF. The CDR3, as DNA: TGTGCCAGCAGCTTGGGGACTAGCGGGAGAGACGAGCAGTACTTC.

The chain's CDR3 is CASATQGTYNEQFF. The CDR3 DNA reads TGCGCCAGCGCCACCCAGGGTACATACAATGAGCAGTTCTTC. The rearrangement uses TRBV5-1 and TRBJ2-1, with D tentatively TRBD1 (5 bases). Trimming shortened V by 7 bases and J by 4 bases, and 15 bases separated the two germline ends. CDR1 SGHRS and CDR2 YFSETQ come from the germline V gene. The CDR3 sequence is 14 residues long. Drawing the rest from reference TRBV5-1 and TRBJ2-1, the complete variable domain is KAGVTQTPRYLIKTRGQQVTLSCSPISGHRSVSWYQQTPGQGLQFLFEYFSETQRNKGNFPGRFSGRQFSNSRSEMNVSTLELGDSALYLCASATQGTYNEQFFGPGTRLTVL.

The genes are TRBV9 and TRBJ2-7, with 9 bases identical to TRBD2. This CDR3 has 14 amino acids. Per the germline V gene, CDR1 is SGDLS and CDR2 is YYNGEE. The V and J ends lost 4 bases and 7 bases, in that order; junction bases with no gene match: 9. The CDR3 DNA follows: TGTGCCAGCAGCCCTAGCGGGGAGTTGAGGGAGCAGTACTTC. This encodes CASSPSGELREQYF.

This clone was found a few times. This chain connects TRBV27 to TRBJ1-1; tentatively, D is TRBD1 (6 bases). The CDR3 runs to 17 residues. Germline values: CDR1 MNHEY, CDR2 SMNVEV (reference sequence). V lost 7 bases and J 3 bases, leaving 24 bases between the germline ends. CDR3 protein: CASTSLQGRPVDTEAFF. The CDR3 DNA follows: TGTGCCAGCACCTCCTTACAGGGTCGTCCGGTGGACACTGAAGCTTTCTTT.

The rearrangement joins TRBV6-4 to TRBJ1-3; unclear D gene. The CDR3 totals 16 residues. V was clipped by 0 bases and J by 1 base, with 10 bases between them. Germline CDR1 reads MRHNA; CDR2 reads SNTAGT. Here the CDR3 DNA reads TGTGCCAGCAGTGACTCTTTATCGCGGTCTGGAAACACCATATATTTT. This encodes CASSDSLSRSGNTIYF.